This TCR beta chain was identified during a study of CD4 T cell repertoires and nickel (dated by TCRdb to the early 2020s). About this clonotype: Its antigen target is currently unknown. Within one base of it there is no much larger clone, and no base qualities were kept.

Libraries were built with RT-PCR. The instrument was an Illumina MiSeq. In-frame beta chains were kept once TCRdb had trimmed the public reads at Q25 with fastp and called clones with MiXCR. A single entry per CDR3 protein holds the most common genes and DNA from its merged rows. This sample is represented by about 270 distinct CDR3 sequences; 55% to 75% of them were singletons. The leading ten clones occupy under 15% of the sample. From the cysteine through the phenylalanine, the CDR3 covers 14 amino acids. Only the CDR3 part of the read is kept: 42 bases, read in frame from the first base. Trimming takes 3 bases from V and 6 bases from J, and the germline ends sit 11 bases apart. Per the germline V gene, MDHEN is the CDR1 and SYDVKM is the CDR2.

The receptor comes from a human donor in a nickel allergy study, with or without nickel allergy (not recorded which). It is not recorded whether this sample comes from one donor or several. The sequenced material came from CD4+ T cells from blood, not recorded whether cultured. This sequence uses TRBV28 and TRBJ2-2; confidence is insufficient to name the D gene. The DNA reads as follows: TGTGCCAGCAGTTTTAAGCCAGTAGCCGGGGAGCTGTTTTTT. Translated, this gives CASSFKPVAGELFF.